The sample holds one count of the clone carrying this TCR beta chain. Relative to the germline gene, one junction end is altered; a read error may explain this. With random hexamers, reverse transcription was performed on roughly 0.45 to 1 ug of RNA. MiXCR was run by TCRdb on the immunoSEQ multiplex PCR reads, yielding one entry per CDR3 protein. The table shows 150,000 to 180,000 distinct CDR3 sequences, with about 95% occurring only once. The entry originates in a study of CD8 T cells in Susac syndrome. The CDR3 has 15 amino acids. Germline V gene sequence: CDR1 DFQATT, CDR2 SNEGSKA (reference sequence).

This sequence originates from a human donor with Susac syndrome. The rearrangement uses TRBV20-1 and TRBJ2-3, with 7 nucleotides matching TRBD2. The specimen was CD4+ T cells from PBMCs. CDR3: CSAPSLAAPTDTQHF. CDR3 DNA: TGCAGTGCTCCCTCGCTAGCGGCCCCCACAGATACGCAACATTTT.